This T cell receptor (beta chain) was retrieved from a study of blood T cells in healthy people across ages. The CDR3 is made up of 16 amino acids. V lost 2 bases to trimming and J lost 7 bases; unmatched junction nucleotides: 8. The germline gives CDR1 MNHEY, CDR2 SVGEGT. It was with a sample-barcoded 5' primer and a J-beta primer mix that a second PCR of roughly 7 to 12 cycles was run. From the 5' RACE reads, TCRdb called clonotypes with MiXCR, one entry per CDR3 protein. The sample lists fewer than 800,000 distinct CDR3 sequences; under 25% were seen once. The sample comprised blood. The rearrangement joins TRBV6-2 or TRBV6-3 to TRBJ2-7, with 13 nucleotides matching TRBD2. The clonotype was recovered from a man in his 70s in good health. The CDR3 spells CASSYPGLAGDLEQYF. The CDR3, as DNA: TGTGCCAGCAGTTACCCCGGACTAGCGGGGGACTTGGAGCAGTACTTC.